This T cell receptor (beta chain) emerged from a study of CD8 T cells in Susac syndrome. RNA, at roughly 0.5 to 1 ug, was reverse transcribed with random hexamers. TCRdb re-derived calls from the immunoSEQ multiplex PCR reads in MiXCR, one entry per CDR3 protein. The data show more than 90,000 distinct CDR3 sequences, with 93% seen just once and roughly 0.094% held by the top ten. The CDR3 has 12 amino acids. CDR1 KGHDR and CDR2 SFDVKD come from the germline V gene. V lost 5 bases to trimming and J lost 7 bases, with 10 bases between them. The source material was CD4+ T cells from PBMCs. This rearrangement joins TRBV24-1 to TRBJ2-5; D gene unclear. This TCR derives from a human donor with multiple sclerosis. CDR3 sequence: CATSARLGTQYF. In DNA, the CDR3 is TGTGCCACCAGTGCCCGTCTTGGGACCCAGTACTTC.